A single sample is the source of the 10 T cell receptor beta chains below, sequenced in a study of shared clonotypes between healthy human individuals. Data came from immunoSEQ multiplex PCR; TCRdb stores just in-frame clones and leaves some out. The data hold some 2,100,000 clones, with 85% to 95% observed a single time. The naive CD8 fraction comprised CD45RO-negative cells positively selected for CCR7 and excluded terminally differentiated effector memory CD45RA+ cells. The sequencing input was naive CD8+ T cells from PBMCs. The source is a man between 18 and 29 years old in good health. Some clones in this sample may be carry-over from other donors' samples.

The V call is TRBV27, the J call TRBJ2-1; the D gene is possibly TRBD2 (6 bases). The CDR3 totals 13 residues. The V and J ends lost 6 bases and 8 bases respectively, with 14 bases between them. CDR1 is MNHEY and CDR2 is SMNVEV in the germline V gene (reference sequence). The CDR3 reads CASRRGTAHEQFF. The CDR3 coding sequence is TGTGCCAGCAGGCGGGGAACGGCCCATGAGCAGTTCTTC.

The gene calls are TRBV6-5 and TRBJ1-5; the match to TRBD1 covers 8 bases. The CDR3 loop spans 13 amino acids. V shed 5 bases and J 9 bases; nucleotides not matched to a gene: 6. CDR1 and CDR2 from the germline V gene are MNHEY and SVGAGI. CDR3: CASSSRGLGPQHF. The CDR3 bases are TGTGCCAGCAGTAGCAGGGGGCTCGGGCCCCAGCATTTT.

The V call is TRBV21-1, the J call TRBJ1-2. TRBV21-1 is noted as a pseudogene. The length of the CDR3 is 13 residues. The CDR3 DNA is TGTGCCAGCAACCAGAGGAGTAACTATGGCTACACCTTC. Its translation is CASNQRSNYGYTF.

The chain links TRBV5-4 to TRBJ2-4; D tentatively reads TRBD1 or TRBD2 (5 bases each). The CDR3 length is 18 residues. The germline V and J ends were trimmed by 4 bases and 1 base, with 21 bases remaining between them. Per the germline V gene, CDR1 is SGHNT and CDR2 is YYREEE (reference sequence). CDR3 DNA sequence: TGTGCCAGCAGCGGGACCCGGGACCCCAGTTTTGCCAAAAACATTCAGTACTTC. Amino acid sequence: CASSGTRDPSFAKNIQYF. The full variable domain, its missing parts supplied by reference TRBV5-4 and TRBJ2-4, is ETGVTQSPTHLIKTRGQQVTLRCSSQSGHNTVSWYQQALGQGPQFIFQYYREEENGRGNFPPRFSGLQFPNYSSELNVNALELDDSALYLCASSGTRDPSFAKNIQYFGAGTRLSVL.

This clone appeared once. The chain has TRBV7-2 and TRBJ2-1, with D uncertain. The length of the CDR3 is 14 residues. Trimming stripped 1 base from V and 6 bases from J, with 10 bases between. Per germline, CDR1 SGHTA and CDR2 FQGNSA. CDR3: CASSLGEGPNEQFF. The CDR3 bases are TGTGCCAGCAGCTTAGGTGAAGGGCCCAATGAGCAGTTCTTC.

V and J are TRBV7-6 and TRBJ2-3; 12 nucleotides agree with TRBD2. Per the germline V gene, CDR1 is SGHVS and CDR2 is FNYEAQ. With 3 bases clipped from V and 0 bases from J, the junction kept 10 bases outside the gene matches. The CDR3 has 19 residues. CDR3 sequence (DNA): TGTGCCAGCAGCTTCAAAAGGACTAGCGGGACATCTAGCACAGATACGCAGTATTTT. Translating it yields CASSFKRTSGTSSTDTQYF.

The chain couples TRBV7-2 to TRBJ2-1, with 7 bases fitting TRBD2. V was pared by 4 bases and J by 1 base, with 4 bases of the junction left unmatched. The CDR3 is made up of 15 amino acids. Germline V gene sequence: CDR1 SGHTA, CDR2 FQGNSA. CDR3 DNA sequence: TGTGCCAGCAGCTCCCCACTAGCGTCCTACAATGAGCAGTTCTTC. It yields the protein CASSSPLASYNEQFF.

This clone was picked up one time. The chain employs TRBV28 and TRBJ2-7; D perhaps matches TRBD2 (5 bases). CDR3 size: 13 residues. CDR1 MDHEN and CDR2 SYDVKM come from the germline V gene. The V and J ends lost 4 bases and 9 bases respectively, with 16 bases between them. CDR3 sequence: CASSSTDPEGQYF. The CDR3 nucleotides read TGTGCCAGCAGTTCCACTGACCCCGAGGGGCAGTACTTC. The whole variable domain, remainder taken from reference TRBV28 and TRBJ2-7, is DVKVTQSSRYLVKRTGEKVFLECVQDMDHENMFWYRQDPGLGLRLIYFSYDVKMKEKGDIPEGYSVSREKKERFSLILESASTNQTSMYLCASSSTDPEGQYFGPGTRLTVT.

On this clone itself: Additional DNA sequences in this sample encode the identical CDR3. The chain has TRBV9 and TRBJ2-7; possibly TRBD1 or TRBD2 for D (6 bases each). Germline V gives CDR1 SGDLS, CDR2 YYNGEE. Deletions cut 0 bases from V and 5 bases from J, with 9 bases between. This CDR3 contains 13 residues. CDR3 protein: CASSVGGADEQYF. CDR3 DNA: TGTGCCAGCAGCGTAGGGGGGGCGGACGAGCAGTACTTC.

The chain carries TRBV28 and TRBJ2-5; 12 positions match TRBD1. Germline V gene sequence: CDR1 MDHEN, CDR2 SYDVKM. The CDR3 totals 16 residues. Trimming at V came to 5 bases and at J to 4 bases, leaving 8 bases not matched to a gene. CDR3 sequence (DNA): TGTGCCAGCAGTACACCGGGACAGGGGGCAACAGAGACCCAGTACTTC. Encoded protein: CASSTPGQGATETQYF.